The 31 T cell receptor beta chains reported below all come from one sample, sequenced in a study of CD8 T cells in ankylosing spondylitis. One entry per CDR3 protein, called by TCRdb with MiXCR from the 5' RACE reads. This sample has roughly 42,000 distinct CDR3 sequences; 2.5% to 3.5% occur once, and the top ten carry approximately 4.5%. Sequenced material: blood, either unsorted or a sorted T cell fraction (not recorded which). Every receptor here comes from a male donor with ankylosing spondylitis or in good health (not recorded which).

This clonotype was observed at least ten times. This rearrangement joins TRBV9 to TRBJ2-1; D possibly corresponds to TRBD2 (5 bases). Germline CDR1 SGDLS, CDR2 YYNGEE. The CDR3 has 15 amino acids. V lost 0 bases and J 6 bases, leaving 13 bases between the germline ends. CDR3 protein: CASSVAGLSANEQFF. In nucleotides, the CDR3 is TGTGCCAGCAGCGTAGCGGGGTTATCTGCCAATGAGCAGTTCTTC.

This clonotype was seen repeatedly, ten times or more. The chain has TRBV9 and TRBJ2-7, with D possibly TRBD1 on 6 matching bases. Trimming removed 0 bases from V and 7 bases from J, with 17 bases in between. The CDR3 has 15 residues. Germline V gene data show CDR1 as SGDLS and CDR2 as YYNGEE. CDR3: CASSVEGDTRREQYF. Written as DNA, the CDR3 is TGTGCCAGCAGCGTAGAAGGGGACACTAGGAGGGAGCAGTACTTC.

In its sample, this clonotype was seen many times. The CDR3 here is CASSAPGTLNTEAFF. CDR3 in DNA: TGTGCCAGCAGCGCCCCCGGGACATTGAACACTGAAGCTTTCTTT. The chain carries TRBV9 and TRBJ1-1, with D perhaps matching TRBD1 (6 bases). Germline CDR1 is SGDLS and CDR2 is YYNGEE. V shed 3 bases and J shed 0 bases, with 12 bases lying between them. The CDR3 has 15 residues.

Ten or more counts support this clonotype. Here the CDR3 reads CASSSLAGPGEQYF. The CDR3 DNA reads TGTGCCAGCAGCAGTTTAGCGGGGCCCGGCGAGCAGTACTTC. The chain couples TRBV9 to TRBJ2-7, with 8 nucleotides matching TRBD2. This CDR3 contains 14 residues. Losses at the gene ends were 4 bases for V and 6 bases for J; bases not matched to a gene: 9. Germline V lookup: CDR1 SGDLS, CDR2 YYNGEE.

In this sample, this clonotype turned up many times. The chain joins TRBV9 to TRBJ1-1; D ambiguous. Germline V gene sequence: CDR1 SGDLS, CDR2 YYNGEE. The CDR3 loop spans 12 amino acids. The V and J ends lost 5 bases and 4 bases respectively, with 9 bases between them. CDR3 loop: CASSGFGTEAFF. For the CDR3, the DNA is TGTGCCAGCAGTGGCTTCGGCACTGAAGCTTTCTTT.

This clonotype was picked up many times. This rearrangement joins TRBV9 to TRBJ2-7; TRBD2 might be the D (5 bases). Germline V gives CDR1 SGDLS, CDR2 YYNGEE. The CDR3 covers 15 residues. Trimming cost V 0 bases and J 1 base, with 11 bases left between them. CDR3 residues: CASSVGEKPSYEQYF. CDR3 in DNA: TGTGCCAGCAGCGTAGGGGAGAAGCCTTCCTACGAGCAGTACTTC.

In this sample, this clonotype turned up many times. The rearrangement uses TRBV9 and TRBJ2-5; no definite D call. Trimming left V 4 bases short and J 5 bases short, with 18 bases between. CDR3 length: 15 residues. The germline V gene has CDR1 SGDLS and CDR2 YYNGEE. CDR3 amino acids: CASSPRLRELETQYF. The CDR3 region has the DNA TGTGCCAGCAGCCCCCGGCTTCGTGAGTTGGAGACCCAGTACTTC.

This clonotype was recorded at least ten times. The chain employs TRBV9 and TRBJ1-3; D not certain. Trimming stripped 4 bases from V and 4 bases from J, with 9 bases between. This CDR3 contains 13 residues. Germline V gene sequence: CDR1 SGDLS, CDR2 YYNGEE. CDR3 coding DNA: TGTGCCAGCAGCCGAGATATAGGAAACACCATATATTTT. Translation: CASSRDIGNTIYF.

This clonotype was observed many times. The gene calls are TRBV9 and TRBJ1-6, with TRBD1 matching 9 bases. V lost 0 bases, J lost 9 bases, and 4 bases stayed unmatched. This CDR3 is built from 15 residues. The V gene's germline CDR1 is SGDLS and CDR2 YYNGEE. CDR3 bases: TGTGCCAGCAGCGTAGCGGGACAGGGAGGTTCACCCCTCCACTTT. It codes for CASSVAGQGGSPLHF. The whole variable domain, remainder taken from reference TRBV9 and TRBJ1-6, is DSGVTQTPKHLITATGQRVTLRCSPRSGDLSVYWYQQSLDQGLQFLIQYYNGEERAKGNILERFSAQQFPDLHSELNLSSLELGDSALYFCASSVAGQGGSPLHFGNGTRLTVT.

This clonotype has ten or more counts. The CDR3 reads CASSVETSGYQFF. The DNA for the CDR3 is TGTGCCAGCAGCGTAGAGACTAGCGGATACCAGTTCTTC. This rearrangement joins TRBV9 to TRBJ2-1; 9 nucleotides agree with TRBD2. V trimming: 0 bases; J trimming: 13 bases; junction bases outside the gene matches: 5. The CDR3 loop spans 13 amino acids. Germline V lookup: CDR1 SGDLS, CDR2 YYNGEE.

This clonotype has at least ten counts. The chain is built from TRBV9 and TRBJ2-3, with D hard to call. Germline lookup yields CDR1 SGDLS and CDR2 YYNGEE. Trimming cost V 0 bases and J 1 base, with 9 bases left between them. The CDR3 spans 15 residues. CDR3 in amino acids: CASSVAGTRTDTQYF. CDR3 DNA sequence: TGTGCCAGCAGCGTAGCAGGTACCCGCACAGATACGCAGTATTTT.

In this sample, this clonotype turned up many times. V usage is TRBV9 and J usage is TRBJ1-2; possible D gene TRBD1, 5 bases. Germline CDR1 and CDR2: SGDLS and YYNGEE. V lost 3 bases to trimming and J lost 4 bases, with 10 bases between them. This CDR3 contains 13 residues. The CDR3 nucleotides are TGTGCCAGCAGCGCCCAGGGAGGCTATGGCTACACCTTC. Residues: CASSAQGGYGYTF.

This clonotype was seen at least ten times. The chain combines TRBV9 with TRBJ2-3, with D possibly TRBD2 on 5 matching bases. The CDR3 has 13 amino acids. Germline V gives CDR1 SGDLS, CDR2 YYNGEE. V lost 4 bases and J lost 4, with 10 bases in between. CDR3 protein: CASSSRVADTQYF. The CDR3 nucleotides read TGTGCCAGCAGCTCGAGGGTCGCAGATACGCAGTATTTT.

This clonotype was detected ten times or more. J is TRBJ2-3 and V is TRBV9; D might be TRBD1 or TRBD2, each matching 5 bases. Germline CDR1 SGDLS, CDR2 YYNGEE. The CDR3 sequence is 14 residues long. V lost 0 bases and J 6 bases, leaving 11 bases between the germline ends. CDR3 residues: CASSVDPGRDTQYF. The CDR3 bases are TGTGCCAGCAGCGTAGACCCGGGGCGGGATACGCAGTATTTT.

This clonotype was observed at least ten times. This chain links TRBV9 with TRBJ1-3; no clear D. The V and J ends lost 2 bases and 0 bases respectively, with 9 bases between them. The CDR3 totals 15 residues. Germline values: CDR1 SGDLS, CDR2 YYNGEE. CDR3 region: CASSVGRSSGNTIYF. CDR3 bases: TGTGCCAGCAGCGTGGGCCGTTCCTCTGGAAACACCATATATTTT.

In its sample, this clonotype was seen many times. The chain recombines TRBV9 with TRBJ1-4; no reliable D call. Trimming shortened V by 3 bases and J by 5 bases, and 11 bases separated the two germline ends. This CDR3 has 14 residues. Germline CDR1 and CDR2: SGDLS and YYNGEE. The CDR3 nucleotides are TGTGCCAGCAGCGCGTTGTCCCGGAATGAAAAACTGTTTTTT. Residues: CASSALSRNEKLFF.

This clonotype has ten or more counts. The rearrangement joins TRBV9 to TRBJ2-3; tentatively, D is TRBD1 (8 bases). Trimming shortened V by 3 bases and J by 6 bases, and 26 bases separated the two germline ends. Germline CDR1 reads SGDLS; CDR2 reads YYNGEE. The CDR3 runs 18 residues. The CDR3 DNA sequence: TGTGCCAGCAGCGCAACCCTAACGGAGAACAGGGGGGGGGATACGCAGTATTTT. It translates to CASSATLTENRGGDTQYF.

This clonotype was picked up many times. The V call is TRBV9, the J call TRBJ2-3; no definite D call. CDR1 and CDR2 (germline): SGDLS, YYNGEE. V dropped 0 bases and J dropped 2 bases, with 13 bases sitting between them. This CDR3 is built from 16 residues. CDR3 sequence reads: CASSVGGLLHTDTQYF. In nucleotides, the CDR3 is TGTGCCAGCAGCGTAGGCGGCCTACTACACACAGATACGCAGTATTTT.

Ten or more counts support this clonotype. The chain uses TRBV9 and TRBJ2-7; a possible D gene is TRBD2 (5 bases). Germline V gives CDR1 SGDLS, CDR2 YYNGEE. The ends were cut back, 6 bases at V and 6 bases at J, with 19 bases in the middle. The CDR3 length is 14 residues. CDR3 nucleotide sequence: TGTGCCAGCACCCCGGAGGTCCGGACGGGCGAGCAGTACTTC. Translation: CASTPEVRTGEQYF. The whole variable domain, filled in from reference TRBV9 and TRBJ2-7, reads DSGVTQTPKHLITATGQRVTLRCSPRSGDLSVYWYQQSLDQGLQFLIQYYNGEERAKGNILERFSAQQFPDLHSELNLSSLELGDSALYFCASTPEVRTGEQYFGPGTRLTVT.

This clonotype was detected many times. The J gene is TRBJ1-3, the V gene TRBV9, with D unclear. Trimming took 0 bases from V and 0 from J, leaving 7 bases between them. Germline loops: CDR1 SGDLS, CDR2 YYNGEE. The CDR3 sequence is 15 residues long. The CDR3 sequence: CASSVGPGSGNTIYF. CDR3 DNA: TGTGCCAGCAGCGTAGGCCCGGGCTCTGGAAACACCATATATTTT.

This clonotype was observed many times. The J gene is TRBJ2-3, the V gene TRBV9, with 7 bases aligning to TRBD2. Trimming removed 0 bases from V and 5 bases from J; junction bases left unmatched: 0. CDR1 is SGDLS, CDR2 YYNGEE, per germline. CDR3 length: 13 amino acids. The CDR3 here is CASSVEREDTQYF. The CDR3 nucleotides read TGTGCCAGCAGCGTAGAGCGGGAAGATACGCAGTATTTT.

This clonotype occurred many times. The chain employs TRBV9 and TRBJ2-1; 9 nucleotides line up with TRBD2. In germline, CDR1 is SGDLS, CDR2 YYNGEE. This CDR3 spans 15 amino acids. Trimming at V came to 4 bases and at J to 2 bases, leaving 4 bases not matched to a gene. CDR3: CASSLGTSPYNEQFF. Written as DNA, the CDR3 is TGTGCCAGCAGCCTCGGGACTAGCCCCTACAATGAGCAGTTCTTC.

This clonotype was picked up many times. The chain combines TRBV9 with TRBJ2-4; 8 bases are a match to TRBD1. V was pared by 0 bases and J by 0 bases, with 2 bases of the junction left unmatched. Germline V CDR1 and CDR2: SGDLS, YYNGEE. The CDR3 runs to 16 residues. This chain's CDR3 is CASSVGQGIAKNIQYF. For the CDR3, the DNA is TGTGCCAGCAGCGTAGGACAGGGGATAGCCAAAAACATTCAGTACTTC.

This clonotype was counted many times. The rearrangement uses TRBV9 and TRBJ2-7, with D unresolved. The germline V gene encodes CDR1 SGDLS and CDR2 YYNGEE. V lost 3 bases, J lost 3 bases, and 4 bases lay in between. This CDR3 is built from 11 residues. CDR3 region: CASSANYEQYF. CDR3 nucleotide sequence: TGTGCCAGCAGCGCCAACTACGAGCAGTACTTC.

This clonotype was observed at least ten times. The genes are TRBV9 and TRBJ2-3; TRBD2 matches at 10 bases. The germline gives CDR1 SGDLS, CDR2 YYNGEE. This CDR3 has 17 residues. The V and J ends lost 0 bases and 0 bases, in that order; junction bases with no gene match: 4. The CDR3 DNA reads TGTGCCAGCAGCGTAGGGACTAGCGGCACTAGCACAGATACGCAGTATTTT. Its protein product is CASSVGTSGTSTDTQYF. The full variable domain, with the rest looked up from reference TRBV9 and TRBJ2-3, is DSGVTQTPKHLITATGQRVTLRCSPRSGDLSVYWYQQSLDQGLQFLIQYYNGEERAKGNILERFSAQQFPDLHSELNLSSLELGDSALYFCASSVGTSGTSTDTQYFGPGTRLTVL.

This clonotype appeared many times. The rearrangement uses TRBV9 and TRBJ2-1; a weak D match, TRBD2 (6 bases). This CDR3 is 14 amino acids long. Germline values: CDR1 SGDLS, CDR2 YYNGEE. Trimming stripped 1 base from V and 3 bases from J, with 8 bases between. This chain's CDR3 is CASSVYGGYNEQFF. The CDR3 bases are TGTGCCAGCAGCGTATACGGGGGCTACAATGAGCAGTTCTTC.

This clonotype was seen many times. V gene TRBV9 combines with J gene TRBJ2-7; 9 bases match TRBD2. This CDR3 contains 15 residues. Unmatched junction bases numbered 2, after V lost 1 base and J lost 0 bases. The germline V gene encodes CDR1 SGDLS and CDR2 YYNGEE. Here the CDR3 DNA reads TGTGCCAGCAGCGTACTAGCGGGACCCTCCTACGAGCAGTACTTC. As protein: CASSVLAGPSYEQYF. The full variable domain, rest sourced from reference TRBV9 and TRBJ2-7, is DSGVTQTPKHLITATGQRVTLRCSPRSGDLSVYWYQQSLDQGLQFLIQYYNGEERAKGNILERFSAQQFPDLHSELNLSSLELGDSALYFCASSVLAGPSYEQYFGPGTRLTVT.

This clonotype was counted ten times or more. The J gene is TRBJ2-7, the V gene TRBV9, with D maybe TRBD1 (6 bases). This CDR3 comprises 15 residues. Trimming stripped 0 bases from V and 1 base from J, with 11 bases between. The germline CDR1 and CDR2 sequences are SGDLS and YYNGEE. The CDR3 DNA follows: TGTGCCAGCAGCGTAGCTCCCGGACAGTCCTACGAGCAGTACTTC. It specifies CASSVAPGQSYEQYF.

This clonotype showed up many times. The chain joins TRBV9 to TRBJ2-1; D is uncertain. Germline V lookup: CDR1 SGDLS, CDR2 YYNGEE. With 4 bases removed from V and 0 bases from J, the gap between germline ends came to 11 bases. The CDR3 is made up of 15 amino acids. CDR3 sequence reads: CASSRDVSSYNEQFF. The CDR3 DNA follows: TGTGCCAGCAGCAGAGACGTAAGCTCCTACAATGAGCAGTTCTTC.

This clonotype was counted ten times or more. The V gene is TRBV9, the J gene TRBJ2-5; the match to TRBD2 covers 14 bases. This CDR3 contains 16 residues. After removal of 2 bases from V and 2 bases from J, the junction contained 2 bases not matched to a gene. Looked up from germline, CDR1 is SGDLS and CDR2 is YYNGEE. The CDR3 DNA follows: TGTGCCAGCAGCGTGGGACTAGCGGGAGAGCAAGAGACCCAGTACTTC. Amino acids: CASSVGLAGEQETQYF.

This clonotype was observed at least ten times. The CDR3 is CASSSRLAGIDEQFF. The CDR3 nucleotides read TGTGCCAGCAGCTCGCGGCTAGCGGGTATTGATGAGCAGTTCTTC. The chain recombines TRBV9 with TRBJ2-1; TRBD2 agrees at 8 bases. This CDR3 is built from 15 residues. Germline V gives CDR1 SGDLS, CDR2 YYNGEE. With V trimmed by 4 bases and J by 8 bases, 11 bases remained unmatched.